This record covers a single T cell receptor (beta chain). Its antigen is unidentified. The J segment lost 3 bases and the V segment lost 4 bases, leaving 5 bases of the junction unmatched. Germline CDR1 is SGHRS and CDR2 is YFSETQ. This CDR3 is built from 15 residues. The entry originates in a study of blood T cells in healthy people across ages. Overall study findings and caveats: Expanded clonotype changes were possibly confounded by unknown donor CMV status.

A second about 7 to 11 cycle PCR used barcoded and J-beta primers. TCRdb reanalysed the 5' RACE reads using MiXCR and keeps one entry per CDR3 protein. The table includes 850,000 to 950,000 distinct CDR3 sequences, around 30% detected once. This clonotype was obtained from a woman aged 80 or over in good health. Specimen: blood. The chain is built from TRBV5-1 and TRBJ2-1; the match to TRBD1 covers 9 bases. The CDR3: CASSGGTGFYNEQFF. The CDR3 DNA is TGCGCCAGCAGCGGCGGGACAGGGTTCTACAATGAGCAGTTCTTC.